This entry is about one T cell receptor beta chain. The antigen remains unidentified. The sample originates from a study of blood T cells in healthy people across ages. Study-wide points: Getting older went along with TCR beta diversity per million T cells dropping roughly linearly. What prevented conclusive comparison of naive and antigen-experienced cells was that PBMCs were unsorted. Both naive CD4+ cell counts and diversity were greater in long-lived donors than in aged donors.

Unmatched junction bases numbered 17, after V lost 5 bases and J lost 0 bases. The CDR3 spans 19 residues. The germline V gene encodes CDR1 SGHVS and CDR2 FNYEAQ. Sample-barcoded 5' priming and a J-beta primer mix drove a second PCR of about 7 to 12 cycles. All cDNA molecules were each tagged by a template-switch adaptor with 12 random nucleotides. TCRdb re-called the 5' RACE reads with MiXCR, one entry per CDR3 protein. The repertoire holds approximately 1.5 million distinct CDR3 sequences, about 35% seen once, with 11% in the top ten. This chain connects TRBV7-6 to TRBJ2-5, with 8 bases fitting TRBD2. This receptor was obtained from a woman younger than 45 in good health. Material for sequencing was blood. This CDR3 is CASSPRGLIAGPYQETQYF. The CDR3 nucleotides read TGTGCCAGCAGCCCCCGGGGCCTAATAGCGGGGCCATACCAAGAGACCCAGTACTTC.